This T cell receptor beta chain was documented in a study of regulatory T cells in long-lasting Graves disease. Both iRepertoire HTBI primers and Arm-PCR of CDR3 regions were used to build the TCR beta libraries. TCRdb processed the multiplex PCR reads anew with MiXCR; each CDR3 protein has one entry. The data contain roughly 360,000 distinct CDR3 sequences, about 11% of them singletons. At least ten counts were recorded for this clonotype. No antigen is known for it. Whole-study findings and limits: Newly diagnosed patients shared 850 to 1,000 public clonotypes; persistent patients shared about 2,700. Gene preferences differed: TRBV28, TRBJ1-2, TRBJ2-5 in persistent cases.

Trimming pared 4 bases from V and 8 bases from J, leaving 11 bases between. The CDR3 covers 13 residues. Germline lookup yields CDR1 SNHLY and CDR2 FYNNEI. Regarding time point: newly diagnosed GD, antithyroid drugs for less than 3 months. Making the TCR library involved RNA that had been extracted from PBMCs. These same data were also listed under a study on T cells in Graves' hyperthyroidism and ophthalmopathy. From that paper: Patients aged 18 to 65 had newly diagnosed hyperthyroidism of under 2 months' duration. In the first-round RT-PCR of the TCR CDR3, the HTBI primer set was used.

The J gene is TRBJ2-2, the V gene TRBV2; D is uncertain. Sequencing used peripheral blood mononuclear cells (PBMCs), obtained at new diagnosis, from a patient treated with antithyroid drugs. The TCR originated in a woman between 18 and 30 years old with Graves disease. CDR3 sequence reads: CASSGPLMGELFF. CDR3 coding DNA: TGTGCCAGCAGTGGCCCTCTTATGGGGGAGCTGTTTTTT.